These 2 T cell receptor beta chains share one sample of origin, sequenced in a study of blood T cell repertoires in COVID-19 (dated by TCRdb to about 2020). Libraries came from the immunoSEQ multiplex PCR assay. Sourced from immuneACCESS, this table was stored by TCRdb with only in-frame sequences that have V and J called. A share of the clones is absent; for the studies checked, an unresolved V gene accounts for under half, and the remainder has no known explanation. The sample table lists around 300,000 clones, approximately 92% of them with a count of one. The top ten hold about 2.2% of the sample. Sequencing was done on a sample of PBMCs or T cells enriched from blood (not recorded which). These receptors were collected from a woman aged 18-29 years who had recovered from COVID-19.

The CDR3 sequence is CASSLGSYYEQYF. The CDR3 nucleotides are TGTGCCAGCAGCTTGGGCAGTTACTACGAGCAGTACTTC. This chain joins TRBV7-2 and TRBJ2-7, with D unclear. V lost 3 bases and J 3 bases, leaving 9 bases between the germline ends. Germline V gene lookup returns CDR1 SGHTA and CDR2 FQGNSA. The CDR3 sequence is 13 residues long.

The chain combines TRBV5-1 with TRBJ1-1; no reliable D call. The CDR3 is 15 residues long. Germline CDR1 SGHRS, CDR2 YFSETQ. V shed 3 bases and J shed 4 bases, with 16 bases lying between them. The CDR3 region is CASSSVGGGVTEAFF. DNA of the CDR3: TGCGCCAGCAGCTCGGTGGGTGGCGGGGTCACTGAAGCTTTCTTT.